These 9 T cell receptor beta chains came from one sample sequenced in a study of cytomegalovirus exposure and HLA in healthy donors. The PCR used 60 Vbeta and 13 Jbeta primers. The protocol was immunoSEQ multiplex PCR, while the TCRdb copy is restricted to in-frame clones and leaves out a portion. The sample carries roughly 190,000 clones, around 87% recorded once. Source material: PBMCs. The receptors shown here come from a woman in her late teens or twenties in good health and CMV-seronegative.

The chain recombines TRBV10-1 with TRBJ2-7, with 7 bases that match TRBD1. This CDR3 is 15 amino acids long. V gave up 4 bases and J gave up 0 bases; unmatched junction bases: 6. Germline V lookup: CDR1 WNHNN, CDR2 SYGVQD (reference sequence). The chain's CDR3 is CASSAGQASSYEQYF. CDR3 sequence (DNA): TGCGCCAGCAGTGCCGGACAGGCTAGCTCCTACGAGCAGTACTTC.

This clone was seen only once. This chain connects TRBV6-1 to TRBJ2-2; TRBD2 matches at 7 bases. The ends lost 3 bases at V and 7 bases at J; junction bases unmatched: 11. Per germline, CDR1 MNHNS and CDR2 SASEGT. The CDR3 consists of 16 residues. CDR3 residues: CASSEGRAKTFGELFF. The DNA of the CDR3 is TGTGCCAGCAGTGAGGGGAGGGCTAAGACCTTCGGGGAGCTGTTTTTT.

A few counts support this clone. V is TRBV5-4 and J is TRBJ1-2; no reliable D call. The V end lost 0 bases, the J end lost 1 base, and 10 bases lay between the germline ends. The V gene's germline CDR1 is SGHNT and CDR2 YYREEE (reference sequence). This CDR3 region has 15 residues. Written as DNA, the CDR3 is TGTGCCAGCAGCTTGGGTTGGGGAGTTAACTATGGCTACACCTTC. This sequence encodes CASSLGWGVNYGYTF.

The chain joins TRBV6-5 to TRBJ2-5, with a tentative D call TRBD1 (6 bases). Per germline, CDR1 MNHEY and CDR2 SVGAGI. CDR3 size: 13 residues. V was trimmed by 6 bases and J by 3 bases, leaving 11 bases between them. The CDR3 DNA is TGTGCCAGCAGGATGGGGGCCGAAGAGACCCAGTACTTC. It translates to CASRMGAEETQYF.

V is TRBV5-4 and J is TRBJ1-2, with a possible D match to TRBD1 (6 bases). This CDR3 has 15 residues. Germline assignment: CDR1 SGHNT and CDR2 YYREEE (reference sequence). Trimming took off 4 bases at V and 4 bases at J, with 17 bases between the two ends. Written as DNA, the CDR3 is TGTGCCAGCAGCACCTATATGGACAGCGCCTATGGCTACACCTTC. Protein product: CASSTYMDSAYGYTF. Looking up the rest from reference TRBV5-4 and TRBJ1-2 gives the full variable domain: ETGVTQSPTHLIKTRGQQVTLRCSSQSGHNTVSWYQQALGQGPQFIFQYYREEENGRGNFPPRFSGLQFPNYSSELNVNALELDDSALYLCASSTYMDSAYGYTFGSGTRLTVV.

V usage is TRBV2 and J usage is TRBJ1-5; 10 nucleotides line up with TRBD1. The CDR3 runs to 19 residues. Germline CDR1 and CDR2: SNHLY and FYNNEI. With 7 bases clipped from V and 3 bases from J, the junction kept 18 bases outside the gene matches. The CDR3 sequence: CASKRGAQRGQGHNQPQHF. CDR3 DNA sequence: TGTGCCAGCAAGCGGGGAGCGCAGAGGGGACAGGGGCACAATCAGCCCCAGCATTTT.

The genes are TRBV4-1 and TRBJ2-5; perhaps TRBD2 as D (5 bases). The ends were cut back, 6 bases at V and 0 bases at J, with 8 bases in the middle. The CDR3 is 13 residues long. The germline V gene encodes CDR1 MGHRA and CDR2 YSYEKL. The CDR3 DNA follows: TGCGCCAGCAGTGAGCGGTACCAAGAGACCCAGTACTTC. Translation: CASSERYQETQYF.

The chain is built from TRBV27 and TRBJ1-5; D may be TRBD1 (6 bases). V was clipped by 2 bases and J by 0 bases, with 20 bases between them. The CDR3 loop spans 19 amino acids. Looked up from germline, CDR1 is MNHEY and CDR2 is SMNVEV (reference sequence). CDR3 sequence reads: CASSLSAPQGDGSNQPQHF. In nucleotides, the CDR3 is TGTGCCAGCAGTTTAAGCGCCCCACAGGGTGATGGTAGCAATCAGCCCCAGCATTTT.

The genes are TRBV27 and TRBJ2-5, with 9 bases fitting TRBD1. The DNA end is more similar to TRBJ2-7, so the J call may be wrong. Germline V gives CDR1 MNHEY, CDR2 SMNVEV (reference sequence). The CDR3 is made up of 14 amino acids. The CDR3 coding sequence is TGTGCCAGCAGTTTAAGGGACAGGGCCTACGAGCAGTACTTC. It is translated as CASSLRDRAYEQYF.